The next 3 T cell receptor beta chains were all read from a single sample in a study of T cells in Graves' hyperthyroidism and ophthalmopathy. TCR beta CDR3 regions were amplified from RNA. The HTBI set primed first-round TCR CDR3 RT-PCR. TCRdb called the multiplex PCR reads again in MiXCR, with one record for every CDR3 protein. Among about 520,000 distinct CDR3 sequences listed, about 24% were seen once. The sequencing input was blood. The origin of the receptors is a woman aged 25-40 years with Graves' ophthalmopathy.

This clonotype was found a few times. The rearrangement links TRBV19 to TRBJ2-5; 8 bases align to TRBD2. The CDR3 has 14 residues. Trimming removed 0 bases from V and 4 bases from J; junction bases left unmatched: 1. Per germline, CDR1 LNHDA and CDR2 SQIVND (reference sequence). The DNA of the CDR3 is TGTGCCAGTAGTATAGATACTAGCGGAGAGACCCAGTACTTC. Residues: CASSIDTSGETQYF.

This clonotype was counted many times. The V call is TRBV7-9, the J call TRBJ2-7, with 9 bases that match TRBD1. Germline loops: CDR1 SEHNR, CDR2 FQNEAQ (reference sequence). CDR3 size: 15 residues. V shed 3 bases and J 2 bases; nucleotides not matched to a gene: 5. This chain's CDR3 is CASSLGQGFTYEQYF. CDR3 DNA: TGTGCCAGCAGCTTGGGACAGGGTTTTACCTACGAGCAGTACTTC.

This clonotype was observed at least ten times. This sequence joins TRBV6-2 or TRBV6-3 and TRBJ2-7; 7 bases line up with TRBD1. Losses at the gene ends were 0 bases for V and 0 bases for J; bases not matched to a gene: 5. This CDR3 contains 16 residues. Germline lookup yields CDR1 MNHEY and CDR2 SVGEGT. The CDR3 region has the DNA TGTGCCAGCAGTTACTCCCGGACAGGCAGCTCCTACGAGCAGTACTTC. It codes for CASSYSRTGSSYEQYF.